The 27 T cell receptor beta chains below were found in one sample sequenced in a study of control samples from healthy donors and cancer patients. Produced via immunoSEQ multiplex PCR; TCRdb's table is partial and in-frame only. The sample holds approximately 70,000 clones, approximately 87% seen once. The sample consisted of PBMCs. The receptors derive from a woman between 50 and 59 years old with head and neck cancer.

The chain combines TRBV6-5 with TRBJ2-1; D is possibly TRBD1 (6 bases). This CDR3 comprises 15 residues. CDR1 and CDR2 from the germline V gene are MNHEY and SVGAGI. V was pared by 8 bases and J by 1 base, with 15 bases between. CDR3 bases: TGTGCCAGCGAGCCTCAGAGGGGGTCCTACAATGAGCAGTTCTTC. It specifies CASEPQRGSYNEQFF.

This clone was counted a single time. This rearrangement joins TRBV7-9 to TRBJ1-1, with D unclear. This CDR3 contains 13 residues. Trimming shortened V by 4 bases and J by 10 bases, and 16 bases separated the two germline ends. Germline loops: CDR1 SEHNR, CDR2 FQNEAQ (reference sequence). The CDR3, as DNA: TGTGCCAGCAGCTCCATCGGCCTGGGAGGAGCTTTCTTT. It codes for CASSSIGLGGAFF.

This rearrangement joins TRBV5-6 to TRBJ1-2, with D possibly being TRBD1 (5 bases). This CDR3 contains 15 residues. Between the trimmed V and J ends, which lost 4 bases and 4 bases, there was a span of 17 bases. Germline V gives CDR1 SGHDT, CDR2 YYEEEE. The CDR3 DNA reads TGTGCCAGCAGCCCGCCTCAGACAGAACTCTATGGCTACACCTTC. Encoded protein: CASSPPQTELYGYTF.

This clone has only one observation. V gene TRBV6-2 or TRBV6-3 combines with J gene TRBJ2-7; D is possibly TRBD1 or TRBD2 (5 bases each). The germline V gene encodes CDR1 MNHEY and CDR2 SVGEGT. The CDR3 consists of 14 residues. V was cut by 6 bases and J by 10 bases, with 22 bases left in between. The CDR3 nucleotides read TGTGCCAGCAGCCCAAGGATCCGGAGAGGGGATCAGTACTTC. This gives the protein CASSPRIRRGDQYF.

The J gene is TRBJ1-2, the V gene TRBV2; D is uncertain. The CDR3 contains 13 residues. CDR1 and CDR2 (germline): SNHLY, FYNNEI. V was shortened by 7 bases and J by 2 bases, with 11 bases between the two germline ends. The CDR3 sequence: CASNKDGNYGYTF. CDR3 bases: TGTGCCAGCAATAAGGACGGAAACTATGGCTACACCTTC.

This rearrangement joins TRBV28 to TRBJ1-3; D remains unclear. Germline-derived CDR1 and CDR2 are MDHEN and SYDVKM. This CDR3 comprises 19 residues. Trimming removed 2 bases from V and 2 bases from J, with 22 bases in between. The CDR3 reads CASSLVMGSGWFPGNTIYF. CDR3 nucleotide sequence: TGTGCCAGCAGTTTAGTTATGGGGTCCGGGTGGTTCCCTGGAAACACCATATATTTT.

The gene calls are TRBV25-1 and TRBJ1-2, with D possibly TRBD1 on 5 matching bases. With 4 bases removed from V and 2 bases from J, the gap between germline ends came to 11 bases. Germline V lookup: CDR1 MGHDK, CDR2 SYGVNS. The CDR3 consists of 14 residues. The CDR3 DNA sequence: TGTGCCAGCAGTGTGACTGGGGCAAACTATGGCTACACCTTC. Protein: CASSVTGANYGYTF.

The chain joins TRBV14 to TRBJ2-7; 9 nucleotides align to TRBD2. Germline trimming cut 3 bases from V and 1 base from J; bases unmatched to any gene: 7. The CDR3 consists of 16 residues. The germline CDR1 and CDR2 sequences are SGHDN and FVKESK. The CDR3 DNA follows: TGTGCCAGCAGCCACTTTAGCGGGGGAGGATCCTACGAGCAGTACTTC. Translating gives CASSHFSGGGSYEQYF.

This chain connects TRBV2 to TRBJ2-1; the match to TRBD1 covers 8 bases. The CDR3 extends over 16 amino acids. V shed 3 bases and J 5 bases; nucleotides not matched to a gene: 9. CDR1 SNHLY and CDR2 FYNNEI come from the germline V gene. The CDR3 nucleotides are TGTGCCAGCAGTGACCTCGGACAGGGTGGAAACAATGAGCAGTTCTTC. Translating it yields CASSDLGQGGNNEQFF.

The chain uses TRBV7-2 and TRBJ1-1, with D tentatively TRBD1 (6 bases). The CDR3 runs to 14 residues. V lost 0 bases to trimming and J lost 4 bases, with 9 bases between them. Germline V gene sequence: CDR1 SGHTA, CDR2 FQGNSA. The CDR3 bases are TGTGCCAGCAGCTTAGCCCAGGGGAGCACTGAAGCTTTCTTT. Amino acids: CASSLAQGSTEAFF.

The chain has TRBV5-4 and TRBJ1-2; 8 nucleotides align to TRBD1. The V gene's germline CDR1 is SGHNT and CDR2 YYREEE (reference sequence). The V segment lost 0 bases and the J segment 4 bases; nucleotides outside the gene matches: 8. This CDR3 is 16 amino acids long. In DNA, the CDR3 is TGTGCCAGCAGCTTGGGATTCACCGGGACAGGCTATGGCTACACCTTC. It is translated as CASSLGFTGTGYGYTF.

This rearrangement joins TRBV5-1 to TRBJ2-1; 11 bases map to TRBD1. The CDR3 has 15 residues. V dropped 5 bases and J dropped 11; count of bases not matched to a gene: 12. Germline V gene sequence: CDR1 SGHRS, CDR2 YFSETQ. The DNA of the CDR3 is TGCGCCAGCAGTCAAGGACAGGGGGCGAGTCGGAAGCAGTTCTTC. This gives the protein CASSQGQGASRKQFF.

A few counts support this clone. The J gene is TRBJ2-5, the V gene TRBV4-1, with TRBD2 matching over 8 bases. With 0 bases clipped from V and 2 bases from J, the junction kept 8 bases outside the gene matches. This CDR3 has 17 amino acids. Germline V lookup: CDR1 MGHRA, CDR2 YSYEKL. The CDR3, as DNA: TGCGCCAGCAGCCAAGATCCGGGGGGGGCCCAGCAAGAGACCCAGTACTTC. This codes for CASSQDPGGAQQETQYF.

The V call is TRBV28, the J call TRBJ1-1, with a tentative D call TRBD1 (6 bases). This CDR3 is built from 16 residues. Trimming removed 4 bases at V and 5 bases at J, with 20 bases between. Germline V gene sequence: CDR1 MDHEN, CDR2 SYDVKM. The CDR3: CASSSRGPGEGTEAFF. In DNA, the CDR3 is TGTGCCAGCAGTTCCCGGGGGCCGGGGGAGGGAACTGAAGCTTTCTTT.

By proportion, this clone is medium-sized. The chain uses TRBV5-5 and TRBJ2-7; 9 nucleotides line up with TRBD1. V shed 4 bases, J shed 4 bases, and the junction held 12 bases outside the gene matches. The CDR3 has 16 amino acids. CDR1 and CDR2 from the germline V gene are SGHKS and YYEKEE (reference sequence). Here the CDR3 DNA reads TGTGCCAGCAGCCTACTCTTACAGGGGGCGTCGTACGAGCAGTACTTC. Amino acids: CASSLLLQGASYEQYF. The full variable domain, its missing parts supplied by reference TRBV5-5 and TRBJ2-7, is DAGVTQSPTHLIKTRGQQVTLRCSPISGHKSVSWYQQVLGQGPQFIFQYYEKEERGRGNFPDRFSARQFPNYSSELNVNALLLGDSALYLCASSLLLQGASYEQYFGPGTRLTVT.

The chain joins TRBV9 to TRBJ2-1; no reliable D call. In germline, CDR1 is SGDLS, CDR2 YYNGEE. CDR3 length: 14 residues. The V end lost 0 bases, the J end lost 3 bases, and 7 bases lay between the germline ends. CDR3: CASSVDGNYNEQFF. As DNA, the CDR3 is TGTGCCAGCAGCGTAGACGGCAACTACAATGAGCAGTTCTTC.

The chain is built from TRBV5-6 and TRBJ2-7, with TRBD1 as a possible D gene (6 bases). Germline loops: CDR1 SGHDT, CDR2 YYEEEE. The V end lost 3 bases, the J end lost 6 bases, and 19 bases lay between the germline ends. The CDR3 is made up of 15 amino acids. The DNA of the CDR3 is TGTGCCAGCAGCTCTACTCAGCCCTCGACAGGCGAGCAGTACTTC. Amino acids: CASSSTQPSTGEQYF.

The J gene is TRBJ1-1, the V gene TRBV7-3; 9 bases are shared with TRBD1. V trimming: 6 bases; J trimming: 4 bases; junction bases outside the gene matches: 6. Per the germline V gene, CDR1 is SGHTA and CDR2 is FQGTGA. CDR3 length: 14 residues. CDR3 nucleotides: TGTGCCAGCAGTGTAACAGGGGGCGGCACTGAAGCTTTCTTT. Translating it yields CASSVTGGGTEAFF.

This chain uses TRBV3-1 (or the pseudogene TRBV3-2) with TRBJ1-2; D uncertain. The CDR3 totals 11 residues. The V gene's germline CDR1 is LGHDT and CDR2 YNNKEL (reference sequence). Trimming pared 0 bases from V and 8 bases from J, leaving 4 bases between. DNA for the CDR3: TGTGCCAGCAGCCAAGATATGGGCTACACCTTC. Translating gives CASSQDMGYTF.

The chain links TRBV14 to TRBJ1-1; 8 nucleotides agree with TRBD1. CDR1 is SGHDN, CDR2 FVKESK, per germline. V was clipped by 1 base and J by 8 bases; unmatched bases: 3. This CDR3 is built from 13 residues. This CDR3 is CASSQARQGEAFF. The CDR3 nucleotides are TGTGCCAGCAGCCAAGCCCGACAGGGGGAAGCTTTCTTT.

This CDR3 is CASLQISSSELFF. CDR3 in DNA: TGTGCCAGCTTACAGATAAGCTCATCGGAGCTGTTTTTT. This sequence joins TRBV11-2 and TRBJ2-2; D remains ambiguous. The CDR3 loop spans 13 amino acids. CDR1 SGHAT and CDR2 FQNNGV come from the germline V gene. V was trimmed by 8 bases and J by 10 bases, leaving 17 bases between them.

This clone was observed once. The chain recombines TRBV9 with TRBJ1-4; D is unclear. Trimming stripped 3 bases from V and 0 bases from J, with 9 bases between. The CDR3 is made up of 15 amino acids. Germline V lookup: CDR1 SGDLS, CDR2 YYNGEE. CDR3 sequence (DNA): TGTGCCAGCAGCGAAGGCCTTGCAACTAATGAAAAACTGTTTTTT. Residues: CASSEGLATNEKLFF.

V usage is TRBV19 and J usage is TRBJ2-3; no reliable D call. Trimming removed 1 base at V and 0 bases at J, with 5 bases between. The CDR3 consists of 14 residues. In germline, CDR1 is LNHDA, CDR2 SQIVND (reference sequence). This CDR3 reads CASSIGPSTDTQYF. The DNA for the CDR3 is TGTGCCAGTAGTATAGGGCCGAGCACAGATACGCAGTATTTT.

This chain links TRBV5-6 with TRBJ1-2; D gene unclear. The CDR3 consists of 15 residues. Trimming removed 0 bases from V and 4 bases from J, with 13 bases in between. CDR1 and CDR2 (germline): SGHDT, YYEEEE. As DNA, the CDR3 is TGTGCCAGCAGCTTGGTTGGACCTTCGGGCTATGGCTACACCTTC. Its translation: CASSLVGPSGYGYTF.

The chain has TRBV5-5 and TRBJ2-1, with D possibly TRBD1 on 5 matching bases. V gave up 1 base and J gave up 14 bases, with 13 bases separating them. The germline V gene has CDR1 SGHKS and CDR2 YYEKEE (reference sequence). There are 12 residues in the CDR3. The CDR3 DNA is TGTGCCAGCAGCTTGAAAAAGGGGAAAGAGTTCTTC. It is translated as CASSLKKGKEFF.

V is TRBV3-1 (or the pseudogene TRBV3-2) and J is TRBJ2-7; 9 bases line up with TRBD1. V shed 0 bases and J 6 bases; nucleotides not matched to a gene: 9. The CDR3 contains 16 residues. The germline gives CDR1 LGHDT, CDR2 YNNKEL (reference sequence). The chain's CDR3 is CASSQDLTGGFGEQYF. The DNA for the CDR3 is TGTGCCAGCAGCCAAGATTTGACAGGGGGGTTTGGCGAGCAGTACTTC.

J is TRBJ1-1 and V is TRBV4-1, with 7 bases that match TRBD1. The CDR3 runs to 14 residues. V lost 1 base and J lost 4; bases outside the gene matches: 3. Germline assignment: CDR1 MGHRA and CDR2 YSYEKL. DNA of the CDR3: TGCGCCAGCAGCCAAGCACAGGGGATCACTGAAGCTTTCTTT. Protein sequence: CASSQAQGITEAFF.